Given below is one T cell receptor beta chain in context. Its cognate antigen is unknown. The germline V and J ends were trimmed by 4 bases and 8 bases, with 12 bases remaining between them. Germline V gene data show CDR1 as DFQATT and CDR2 as SNEGSKA (reference sequence). The CDR3 is made up of 12 amino acids. The record originates from a study of T-cell reconstitution after alpha-beta-depleted transplantation in children. General observations from the study: Recipient T cells and thymic progenitors that survived were the source of the high TCRbeta diversity seen at day 60 in some patients. Alpha-beta T cells present about two months after transplant were reported to originate from several hundred expanded graft clones. T-cell counts and diversity at one year post-transplant came mainly from newly produced T cells.

It was with unique molecular identifiers that the TCRbeta library was prepared. TCRdb reprocessed the PCR reads via MiXCR and lists one record per CDR3 protein. This table holds about 460,000 distinct CDR3 sequences, about an eighth found once. The rearrangement uses TRBV20-1 and TRBJ2-1; D is unclear. The TCR comes from a female patient aged 2-10 years who had a stem cell transplant for aplastic anemia, so the T cells may come from the graft donor. The sequences come from PBMCs, mostly from graft donor cells, collected 180 days after TCRalphabeta/CD19-depleted stem cell transplant. The CDR3 is CSATKARDEQFF. Here the CDR3 DNA reads TGCAGTGCTACCAAGGCTAGGGATGAGCAGTTCTTC.